The rows below give T cell receptor beta chains drawn from one sample of a study of cytomegalovirus exposure and HLA in healthy donors. Produced via immunoSEQ multiplex PCR; TCRdb's table is partial and in-frame only. The data show approximately 100,000 clones, with over 55% seen just once and 2.8% held by the top ten. The sample comprised PBMCs. The receptor set was obtained from a female donor in good health and CMV-seronegative. The CDR3 runs from the conserved cysteine through the conserved F or W. Fields, in order: CDR3 protein, CDR3 DNA, clone size, D gene, V gene, J gene. D genes are given only for firm matches. Some rows have no size entry. The others give once, few or many, or a class for an expanded clone.

CDR3 protein: CASSLAGEGYNEQFF
CDR3 DNA: TGCGCCAGCAGCTTAGCGGGAGAGGGTTACAATGAGCAGTTCTTC
clone size: -
D gene: TRBD2
V gene: TRBV10-1
J gene: TRBJ2-1

CDR3 protein: CASSPRGTTSSTDTQYF
CDR3 DNA: TGTGCCAGCTCACCACGCGGGACTACCTCTAGCACAGATACGCAGTATTTT
clone size: -
D gene: TRBD2
V gene: TRBV18
J gene: TRBJ2-3

CDR3 protein: CASSLRAATRLEQYF
CDR3 DNA: TGCGCCAGCAGCTTGAGAGCGGCTACCCGCCTCGAGCAGTACTTC
clone size: -
D gene: -
V gene: TRBV5-1
J gene: TRBJ2-7

CDR3 protein: CARSVTGFELDTQYF
CDR3 DNA: TGTGCCAGAAGCGTGACAGGCTTTGAGTTGGATACGCAGTATTTT
clone size: -
D gene: -
V gene: TRBV5-3
J gene: TRBJ2-3

CDR3 protein: CASARTSGSGSQETQYF
CDR3 DNA: TGTGCCAGCGCGAGGACTAGCGGGAGCGGGAGCCAAGAGACCCAGTACTTC
clone size: -
D gene: TRBD2
V gene: TRBV2
J gene: TRBJ2-5

CDR3 protein: CASSYGAGYEQYF
CDR3 DNA: TGTGCCAGCAGTTACGGGGCAGGCTACGAGCAGTACTTC
clone size: once
D gene: -
V gene: TRBV6-5
J gene: TRBJ2-7

CDR3 protein: CASSPGLAKNIQYF
CDR3 DNA: TGCGCCAGCAGCCCAGGGTTAGCCAAAAACATTCAGTACTTC
clone size: once
D gene: -
V gene: TRBV5-1
J gene: TRBJ2-4

CDR3 protein: CASSLDGTGSHNEQFF
CDR3 DNA: TGCGCCAGCAGCTTGGATGGGACAGGGAGCCACAATGAGCAGTTCTTC
clone size: -
D gene: TRBD1
V gene: TRBV5-1
J gene: TRBJ2-1

CDR3 protein: CAWSPRRLATSTDTQYF
CDR3 DNA: TGTGCCTGGAGTCCACGCCGACTAGCAACTAGCACAGATACGCAGTATTTT
clone size: -
D gene: TRBD2
V gene: TRBV30
J gene: TRBJ2-3

CDR3 protein: CASSFGTSGRPDTQYF
CDR3 DNA: TGTGCCAGCAGCTTTGGGACTAGCGGGCGCCCAGATACGCAGTATTTT
clone size: -
D gene: TRBD2
V gene: TRBV5-4
J gene: TRBJ2-3

CDR3 protein: CASSLFDGDTEAFF
CDR3 DNA: TGTGCCAGCAGCTTATTCGACGGGGACACTGAAGCTTTCTTT
clone size: once
D gene: -
V gene: TRBV7-6
J gene: TRBJ1-1

CDR3 protein: CASSLAGANTGELFF
CDR3 DNA: TGTGCCAGCAGCCTAGCGGGAGCGAACACCGGGGAGCTGTTTTTT
clone size: -
D gene: TRBD2
V gene: TRBV5-4
J gene: TRBJ2-2

CDR3 protein: CASSYGGHEQFF
CDR3 DNA: TGCGCCAGCAGCTACGGAGGCCATGAGCAGTTCTTC
clone size: -
D gene: -
V gene: TRBV5-1
J gene: TRBJ2-1

CDR3 protein: CASSLSRGDTSYEQYF
CDR3 DNA: TGTGCCAGCAGTTTATCTCGGGGTGACACCTCCTACGAGCAGTACTTC
clone size: few
D gene: -
V gene: TRBV27
J gene: TRBJ2-7

CDR3 protein: CASSITSGGGTNEQYF
CDR3 DNA: TGTGCCAGTAGTATAACCAGTGGGGGGGGAACCAACGAGCAGTACTTC
clone size: -
D gene: TRBD2
V gene: TRBV19
J gene: TRBJ2-7

CDR3 protein: CASNLDRGDTQYF
CDR3 DNA: TGTGCCAGCAATCTAGACAGGGGAGATACGCAGTATTTT
clone size: -
D gene: TRBD1
V gene: TRBV6-1
J gene: TRBJ2-3

CDR3 protein: CASSRGAAPFRYTF
CDR3 DNA: TGTGCCAGCAGTCGCGGGGCAGCCCCTTTCCGGTACACCTTC
clone size: -
D gene: -
V gene: TRBV6-6
J gene: TRBJ1-2

CDR3 protein: CASSLSVGPPRNTGELFF
CDR3 DNA: TGTGCCAGCAGTTTATCGGTGGGCCCCCCCCGTAACACCGGGGAGCTGTTTTTT
clone size: few
D gene: -
V gene: TRBV27
J gene: TRBJ2-2

CDR3 protein: CAWSKGGTQPQHF
CDR3 DNA: TGTGCCTGGAGTAAAGGGGGCACTCAGCCCCAGCATTTT
clone size: few
D gene: TRBD1
V gene: TRBV30
J gene: TRBJ1-5

CDR3 protein: CASSPTGSSNQPQHF
CDR3 DNA: TGTGCCAGCAGCCCTACAGGGAGTAGCAATCAGCCCCAGCATTTT
clone size: -
D gene: -
V gene: TRBV7-9
J gene: TRBJ1-5

CDR3 protein: CASSLSPGYNEQFF
CDR3 DNA: TGTGCCAGCAGTTTAAGTCCCGGCTACAATGAGCAGTTCTTC
clone size: once
D gene: -
V gene: TRBV27
J gene: TRBJ2-1

CDR3 protein: CASSRTGLQDTQYF
CDR3 DNA: TGTGCCAGCAGCAGGACAGGGTTGCAGGATACGCAGTATTTT
clone size: -
D gene: TRBD1
V gene: TRBV5-6
J gene: TRBJ2-3

CDR3 protein: CASSQRGVGQPQHF
CDR3 DNA: TGTGCCAGTAGTCAACGGGGTGTCGGTCAGCCCCAGCATTTT
clone size: -
D gene: -
V gene: TRBV19
J gene: TRBJ1-5

CDR3 protein: CASSLGTRRGEKLFF
CDR3 DNA: TGTGCCAGCAGCTTGGGCACGAGGAGGGGTGAAAAACTGTTTTTT
clone size: once
D gene: -
V gene: TRBV5-4
J gene: TRBJ1-4

CDR3 protein: CASSKGGQGLHGYTF
CDR3 DNA: TGTGCCAGCAGCAAAGGGGGACAGGGACTCCATGGCTACACCTTC
clone size: -
D gene: -
V gene: TRBV21-1
J gene: TRBJ1-2

CDR3 protein: CASSSTGYGYTF
CDR3 DNA: TGTGCCAGCAGTTCGACAGGGTATGGCTACACCTTC
clone size: -
D gene: TRBD1
V gene: TRBV11-3
J gene: TRBJ1-2

CDR3 protein: CASSKVGAPPQRNEQFF
CDR3 DNA: TGTGCCAGCAGCAAAGTAGGGGCGCCCCCGCAGAGAAATGAGCAGTTCTTC
clone size: -
D gene: -
V gene: TRBV21-1
J gene: TRBJ2-1